Listed below are T cell receptor beta chains from one sample, sequenced in a study of PD-L1 blockade in urothelial cancer. Assay: immunoSEQ multiplex PCR; the TCRdb copy retains only in-frame clones and omits some. The sample carries around 35,000 clones, nearly 85% recorded once. The specimen was PBMCs, collected around atezolizumab (anti-PD-L1) treatment. The source is a man aged 55-75 years with urothelial cancer. Both conserved end residues are part of each CDR3. A D gene is named only where the DNA matches it firmly. Some rows have no size entry. The others give once, few or many, or a class for an expanded clone.

V gene	J gene	clone size	D gene	CDR3 protein	CDR3 DNA
TRBV5-1	TRBJ2-2	-	TRBD2	CASSFGLADVTGELFF	TGCGCCAGCAGCTTCGGACTAGCGGACGTCACCGGGGAGCTGTTTTTT
TRBV28	TRBJ1-5	-	TRBD1	CASSPLDRGRQPQHF	TGTGCCAGCAGCCCCCTTGACAGGGGGCGGCAGCCCCAGCATTTT
TRBV19	TRBJ2-5	few	TRBD1	CASSPRQGARETQYF	TGTGCCAGTAGTCCCCGCCAGGGGGCGAGGGAGACCCAGTACTTC
TRBV2	TRBJ2-5	few	TRBD2	CASSGLAGGETQYF	TGTGCCAGCAGTGGACTAGCGGGAGGAGAGACCCAGTACTTC
TRBV10-3	TRBJ2-3	-	-	CAISRDLYTDTQYF	TGTGCCATAAGCCGGGACTTGTACACAGATACGCAGTATTTT
TRBV7-6	TRBJ2-5	-	TRBD2	CASSLVASGTLNRGKTQYF	TGTGCCAGCAGCTTAGTCGCTAGCGGGACCCTTAACCGAGGAAAGACCCAGTACTTC
TRBV18	TRBJ2-5	-	-	CASSPRGLGTQYF	TGTGCCAGCTCACCACGGGGCCTGGGAACCCAGTACTTC
TRBV5-1	TRBJ2-6	-	TRBD1	CASSLEWTGSSGANVLTF	TGCGCCAGCAGCTTGGAGTGGACAGGGAGCTCTGGGGCCAACGTCCTGACTTTC
TRBV5-1	TRBJ2-5	-	-	CASRTTGVMGTQYF	TGCGCCAGCAGGACCACAGGTGTAATGGGGACCCAGTACTTC
TRBV6-5	TRBJ1-2	-	-	CASSKDINGYGYTF	TGTGCCAGCAGTAAGGACATAAATGGATATGGCTACACCTTC
TRBV1	TRBJ1-2	-	-	CTSSQEGAPWRYTF	TGCACCAGCAGCCAAGAGGGGGCCCCCTGGCGCTACACCTTC
TRBV25-1	TRBJ1-2	few	-	CASSEGANYGYTF	TGTGCCAGCAGTGAAGGAGCTAACTATGGCTACACCTTC
TRBV11-1	TRBJ2-7	few	-	CASSLVGNSYEQYF	TGTGCCAGCAGCTTAGTGGGCAACTCCTACGAGCAGTACTTC
TRBV10-3	TRBJ1-1	-	-	CAISAGVTEAFF	TGTGCCATCAGTGCAGGGGTCACTGAAGCTTTCTTT
TRBV5-1	TRBJ2-3	-	-	CASERGQSTDTQYF	TGCGCCAGCGAAAGGGGACAAAGCACAGATACGCAGTATTTT
TRBV28	TRBJ1-5	-	-	CATEAGGNQPQHF	TGTGCCACGGAGGCGGGGGGAAATCAGCCCCAGCATTTT
TRBV30	TRBJ1-3	few	-	CAWTRGSSGNTIYF	TGTGCCTGGACGCGGGGGTCGTCTGGAAACACCATATATTTT
TRBV7-8	TRBJ1-5	-	-	CASSLSGWRINQPQHF	TGTGCCAGCAGCTTAAGTGGCTGGCGGATCAATCAGCCCCAGCATTTT
TRBV19	TRBJ2-5	few	-	CASSSLQGRETQYF	TGTGCCAGTAGTAGCTTACAGGGACGAGAGACCCAGTACTTC
TRBV19	TRBJ1-1	-	-	CASILGTSNTEAFF	TGTGCCAGTATTCTAGGGACATCTAACACTGAAGCTTTCTTT
TRBV27	TRBJ1-2	-	TRBD1	CASRPGQGDGYTF	TGTGCCAGCAGACCGGGACAGGGAGATGGCTACACCTTC
TRBV10-2	TRBJ1-1	once	-	CASSDSNTEAFF	TGCGCCAGCAGTGACTCGAACACTGAAGCTTTCTTT
TRBV6-6	TRBJ2-7	few	-	CASFLAQGLTDEQYF	TGTGCCAGCTTCCTGGCCCAGGGCCTTACAGACGAGCAGTACTTC
TRBV2	TRBJ1-4	once	-	CASSPGEKLFF	TGTGCCAGCAGCCCAGGGGAAAAACTGTTTTTT
TRBV11-3	TRBJ2-3	-	TRBD1	CASSRGQGMADTQYF	TGTGCCAGCAGCCGAGGACAGGGAATGGCAGATACGCAGTATTTT
TRBV5-4	TRBJ2-7	once	-	CASSRTGYEQYF	TGTGCCAGCAGCCGGACTGGCTACGAGCAGTACTTC
TRBV4-1	TRBJ1-3	-	-	CASSQNMGGGNTIYF	TGCGCCAGCAGCCAAAATATGGGAGGAGGAAACACCATATATTTT
TRBV19	TRBJ1-2	few	TRBD1	CASSITRGRGRNGYTF	TGTGCCAGTAGTATAACCCGCGGGAGGGGGCGGAATGGCTACACCTTC
TRBV5-6	TRBJ2-2	-	TRBD2	CASSVIAGEVTGELFF	TGTGCCAGCAGCGTCATAGCGGGAGAGGTCACCGGGGAGCTGTTTTTT
TRBV27	TRBJ2-7	-	TRBD2	CASSFTSGSSYEQYF	TGTGCCAGCAGTTTCACTAGCGGGAGCTCCTACGAGCAGTACTTC
TRBV6-5	TRBJ2-5	-	TRBD2	CASSYGGLAEETQYF	TGTGCCAGCAGTTACGGGGGACTAGCGGAAGAGACCCAGTACTTC
TRBV2	TRBJ2-7	-	TRBD2	CASRESGGFSYEQYF	TGTGCCAGCAGGGAGTCGGGGGGATTCTCCTACGAGCAGTACTTC
TRBV9	TRBJ1-2	once	TRBD1	CASSPLTGGGGYGYTF	TGTGCCAGCAGCCCCCTCACTGGAGGGGGCGGCTATGGCTACACCTTC
TRBV7-6	TRBJ2-7	-	TRBD2	CASSLVVLAGESTYEQYF	TGTGCCAGCAGCTTAGTAGTACTAGCGGGAGAGAGTACCTACGAGCAGTACTTC
TRBV5-5	TRBJ2-1	once	TRBD2	CASSSGGVAGGQNEQFF	TGTGCCAGCAGCTCCGGGGGGGTAGCGGGAGGGCAGAATGAGCAGTTCTTC
TRBV19	TRBJ2-2	-	-	CASSIRQPALEYTGELFF	TGTGCCAGTAGTATCCGGCAGCCAGCTCTAGAGTACACCGGGGAGCTGTTTTTT
TRBV6-6	TRBJ2-1	-	TRBD2	CASSRPVAGGNEQFF	TGTGCCAGCAGCCGCCCGGTAGCGGGAGGCAATGAGCAGTTCTTC
TRBV14	TRBJ2-3	-	TRBD1	CASSHGTGLLYTDTQYF	TGTGCCAGCAGCCATGGGACAGGGCTACTCTACACAGATACGCAGTATTTT
TRBV19	TRBJ2-7	-	-	CASMGTMTYEQYF	TGTGCCAGTATGGGGACAATGACCTACGAGCAGTACTTC
TRBV2	TRBJ2-3	-	-	CASSDRSQGDTQYF	TGTGCCAGCAGTGACAGGTCCCAGGGAGATACGCAGTATTTT
TRBV7-2	TRBJ2-1	-	TRBD2	CASSPRGSREAEQFF	TGTGCCAGCAGCCCCCGGGGTTCGCGGGAGGCTGAGCAGTTCTTC
TRBV28	TRBJ2-7	-	TRBD2	CASSLLAGGSAEQYF	TGTGCCAGCAGTTTGCTAGCGGGAGGGTCCGCCGAGCAGTACTTC